This T cell receptor (beta chain) came from a study of blood T cells in healthy people across ages. It was with a sample-barcoded 5' primer and a J-beta primer mix that a second PCR of about 6 to 12 cycles was run. TCRdb recomputed calls from the 5' RACE reads with MiXCR, one row per CDR3 protein. The sample records almost 800,000 distinct CDR3 sequences, roughly 50% being singletons. Germline V gene sequence: CDR1 SGHTA, CDR2 FQGNSA. The CDR3 runs to 17 residues. J gave up 5 bases and V 0 bases, and 11 bases lay outside the gene matches. The sample comprised blood. The TCR sequence derives from a man younger than 45 in good health. This chain joins TRBV7-2 and TRBJ2-7; TRBD1 aligns across 9 bases. The chain's CDR3 is CASSLALIGTGYDEQYF. The CDR3 nucleotides are TGTGCCAGCAGCTTAGCGCTGATCGGGACAGGGTACGACGAGCAGTACTTC.